This T cell receptor (beta chain) emerged from a study of tumor and adjacent non-tumor tissue in lung cancer. In the study overall: Some 3.9 million productive TCRbeta reads were obtained per sample on average.

The CDR3 contains 15 residues. Germline V gene data show CDR1 as MNHEY and CDR2 as SVGAGI. V lost 11 bases to trimming and J lost 8 bases; unmatched junction nucleotides: 15. A word on this clonotype: Its target is not known. This may arise from a read error, as a much more abundant clone is one base away.

The study's findings and limits: Compared with tumor, normal lung showed significantly lower TCR diversity.

The library came from three nested PCR rounds adapted from ARM-PCR protocols. TCRdb passed the multiplex PCR reads through MiXCR, listing each CDR3 protein once. The sample holds tens of thousands of distinct CDR3 sequences, about 60% seen once. This sample's RNA came from whole unsorted tissue. Newly diagnosed lung cancer patients had thoracic surgery in China, August–late 2014, without prior chemotherapy. Sequencing used lung tumor tissue. This sequence was found in a man between 50 and 59 years old with non-small cell lung cancer. The chain uses TRBV6-5 and TRBJ1-4; 9 bases match TRBD1. The CDR3 protein is CARKRTGGAKEKLFF. The DNA of the CDR3 is TGTGCCCGCAAGAGAACAGGGGGCGCCAAAGAAAAACTGTTTTTT.